A selection of T cell receptor beta chains follows, all from one sample in a study of blood T cell repertoires in COVID-19. Method: immunoSEQ multiplex PCR; TCRdb's copy keeps in-frame clones and lacks some. In the table there are some 340,000 clones, approximately 81% of which are singletons. Material: peripheral blood. Receptor source: a woman younger than 35 with acute or convalescent COVID-19. Each CDR3 is given with its conserved first and last residue. A D gene is named only where the DNA matches it firmly. Expanded clones get a size class; other rows say once, few or many, or leave the size out.

TRBV19	once	TRBJ2-1	.	CASSIVAGSYNEQFF	TGTGCCAGTAGTATAGTGGCAGGGTCCTACAATGAGCAGTTCTTC
TRBV29-1	.	TRBJ2-7	TRBD1	CSGGTVYEQYF	TGCAGCGGAGGGACAGTCTACGAGCAGTACTTC
TRBV7-2	.	TRBJ1-2	TRBD1	CASRSRQGAWGYTF	TGTGCCAGCAGATCCAGACAGGGGGCGTGGGGCTACACCTTC
TRBV28	few	TRBJ1-2	TRBD1	CASGQGSIDGYTF	TGTGCCAGTGGACAGGGTAGTATCGATGGCTACACCTTC
TRBV28	.	TRBJ1-3	TRBD1	CASSLSLGTGGLSAGNTIYF	TGTGCCAGCAGTTTATCTCTCGGGACAGGGGGCCTTTCGGCTGGAAACACCATATATTTT
TRBV9	.	TRBJ1-5	.	CASSVGPGQPQHF	TGTGCCAGCAGCGTAGGACCGGGGCAGCCCCAGCATTTT
TRBV3-1/TRBV3-2	.	TRBJ2-6	TRBD2	CASSDWGGIDSGANVLTF	TGTGCCAGCAGCGACTGGGGGGGGATTGACTCTGGGGCCAACGTCCTGACTTTC
TRBV10-3	.	TRBJ2-1	.	CAIRDSFGDNEQFF	TGTGCCATCAGGGACAGCTTTGGGGACAATGAGCAGTTCTTC
TRBV7-2	few	TRBJ2-1	TRBD1	CASSPGQGYNEQFF	TGTGCCAGCAGTCCCGGACAGGGGTACAATGAGCAGTTCTTC
TRBV28	.	TRBJ2-7	TRBD1	CASSEYRGPDEQYF	TGTGCCAGCAGTGAGTACAGGGGGCCCGACGAGCAGTACTTC
TRBV11-2	.	TRBJ1-2	.	CASSLRGGNYGYTF	TGTGCCAGCAGCTTACGGGGGGGCAACTATGGCTACACCTTC
TRBV28	.	TRBJ2-7	.	CASSFNYEQYF	TGTGCCAGCAGTTTTAACTACGAGCAGTACTTC
TRBV6-5	once	TRBJ2-7	.	CASSYSGGGRYEQYF	TGTGCCAGCAGTTACTCGGGGGGGGGCCGATACGAGCAGTACTTC
TRBV7-8	.	TRBJ2-3	TRBD2	CASSLESGGPTDTQYF	TGTGCCAGCAGCTTAGAGAGCGGGGGGCCCACAGATACGCAGTATTTT
TRBV18	.	TRBJ2-1	TRBD1	CASSPDRGGFHEQFF	TGTGCCAGCTCTCCTGACAGGGGTGGGTTCCATGAGCAGTTCTTC
TRBV12-3/TRBV12-4	.	TRBJ1-1	.	CASSFAAVAEAFF	TGTGCCAGCAGTTTTGCGGCAGTAGCTGAAGCTTTCTTT
TRBV6-5	once	TRBJ1-2	.	CASSYTGFDDYGYTF	TGTGCCAGCAGTTACACAGGGTTTGATGACTATGGCTACACCTTC
TRBV21-1	.	TRBJ1-2	.	CASSSQTGIPNYGYTF	TGTGCCAGCAGCTCTCAAACAGGTATTCCTAACTATGGCTACACCTTC
TRBV10-3	.	TRBJ1-1	.	CAISQREDTEAFF	TGTGCCATCAGCCAGCGGGAGGATACTGAAGCTTTCTTT
TRBV6-5	.	TRBJ1-2	.	CASSLDRNYGYTF	TGTGCCAGCAGCCTCGACAGAAACTATGGCTACACCTTC
TRBV2	.	TRBJ1-1	.	CASRMGLGAFF	TGTGCCAGCAGGATGGGACTAGGAGCTTTCTTT
TRBV6-5	.	TRBJ1-1	TRBD1	CATRTTGTPDTEAFF	TGTGCCACCCGAACGACAGGGACTCCCGACACTGAAGCTTTCTTT
TRBV5-1	.	TRBJ1-1	TRBD1	CASSIGKDRATEAFF	TGCGCCAGCAGCATAGGAAAGGACAGGGCCACTGAAGCTTTCTTT
TRBV5-1	.	TRBJ2-3	.	CASSLQGQGDTQYF	TGCGCCAGCAGCTTACAGGGACAAGGAGATACGCAGTATTTT
TRBV23-1	.	TRBJ2-7	.	CASSHPPSGLSTYEQYF	TGCGCCAGCAGTCACCCCCCCTCAGGCTTGTCCACCTACGAGCAGTACTTC
TRBV4-1	.	TRBJ1-4	.	CASSQERVAREKLFF	TGCGCCAGCAGCCAAGAACGGGTAGCCCGCGAAAAACTGTTTTTT
TRBV10-3	.	TRBJ1-1	.	CAISDPLGRNTEAFF	TGTGCCATCAGTGACCCCCTCGGGAGAAACACTGAAGCTTTCTTT
TRBV11-3	once	TRBJ2-7	TRBD1	CASSPGGETYEQYF	TGTGCCAGCAGCCCAGGGGGTGAGACCTACGAGCAGTACTTC
TRBV6-5	.	TRBJ2-7	.	CASSYSSYEQYF	TGTGCCAGCAGTTACTCTAGCTACGAGCAGTACTTC
TRBV10-3	many	TRBJ1-5	.	CAISPGFEQPQHF	TGTGCCATCAGCCCAGGGTTTGAACAGCCCCAGCATTTT
TRBV6-1	once	TRBJ2-1	TRBD1	CASSEVDNRGFHNEQFF	TGTGCCAGCAGTGAAGTAGACAACAGGGGGTTTCACAATGAGCAGTTCTTC
TRBV7-9	few	TRBJ1-1	.	CASSHDGSRNTEAFF	TGTGCCAGCAGCCATGACGGGAGCAGGAACACTGAAGCTTTCTTT
TRBV9	.	TRBJ2-7	.	CASSPSTGSYEQYF	TGTGCCAGCAGCCCCTCAACAGGGTCCTACGAGCAGTACTTC
TRBV4-1	.	TRBJ1-4	.	CASSQEWQNEKLFF	TGCGCCAGCAGCCAAGAGTGGCAGAATGAAAAACTGTTTTTT
TRBV3-1/TRBV3-2	.	TRBJ2-1	TRBD2	CASSHGLAGGPYEQFF	TGTGCCAGCAGCCATGGACTAGCGGGGGGGCCCTATGAGCAGTTCTTC
TRBV18	.	TRBJ2-7	.	CASSPAGRPSYEQYF	TGTGCCAGCTCACCGGCGGGACGACCCTCCTACGAGCAGTACTTC
TRBV11-2	.	TRBJ2-1	TRBD2	CASSYREARQFF	TGTGCCAGCAGTTACCGGGAGGCCCGCCAGTTCTTC
TRBV11-2	.	TRBJ1-1	.	CASSSTGPTEAFF	TGTGCCAGCAGCTCGACAGGTCCTACTGAAGCTTTCTTT
TRBV6-5	.	TRBJ2-3	TRBD2	CASSYETSGTTDTQYF	TGTGCCAGCAGTTACGAGACTAGCGGGACAACAGATACGCAGTATTTT
TRBV3-1/TRBV3-2	.	TRBJ2-3	TRBD2	CASTATSGGWGTFTDTQYF	TGTGCCAGCACCGCGACTAGCGGGGGTTGGGGAACGTTCACAGATACGCAGTATTTT
TRBV7-9	.	TRBJ1-4	TRBD1	CASSFGTGELSEKLFF	TGTGCCAGCAGCTTCGGCACAGGGGAACTCTCTGAAAAACTGTTTTTT
TRBV2	.	TRBJ2-3	TRBD1	CASSDRQGAHYTQYF	TGTGCCAGCAGTGATCGACAGGGGGCGCATTATACGCAGTATTTT
TRBV18	.	TRBJ2-1	.	CASSPPAGKYNEQFF	TGTGCCAGCTCACCACCGGCAGGTAAATACAATGAGCAGTTCTTC
TRBV6-6	.	TRBJ1-2	TRBD1	CASRSTGIYGYTF	TGTGCCAGCAGATCGACAGGGATCTATGGCTACACCTTC
TRBV5-6	.	TRBJ2-7	.	CASSFTTPKNEQYF	TGTGCCAGCAGCTTTACTACCCCCAAGAACGAGCAGTACTTC
TRBV11-2	.	TRBJ2-7	TRBD2	CASSLVLLAGNSGEQYF	TGTGCCAGCAGCTTAGTGTTGCTAGCGGGGAACTCCGGCGAGCAGTACTTC
TRBV7-3	.	TRBJ2-5	TRBD1	CASSPDRFDQETQYF	TGTGCCAGCAGCCCGGACAGGTTTGACCAAGAGACCCAGTACTTC
TRBV2	once	TRBJ2-3	.	CASSEEGAQYF	TGTGCCAGCAGTGAAGAAGGGGCGCAGTATTTT
TRBV19	.	TRBJ1-2	.	CASSIAGLYGYTF	TGTGCCAGTAGTATAGCGGGACTATATGGCTACACCTTC
TRBV19	.	TRBJ2-7	.	CASSMFPGGNSGEQYF	TGTGCCAGTAGTATGTTTCCTGGCGGGAATTCTGGCGAGCAGTACTTC
TRBV3-1/TRBV3-2	.	TRBJ1-5	TRBD1	CASSQDGTGSPNQPQHF	TGTGCCAGCAGCCAAGATGGGACAGGTAGCCCCAATCAGCCCCAGCATTTT
TRBV28	.	TRBJ2-5	TRBD1	CASSPYHGQEETQYF	TGTGCCAGCAGTCCCTACCATGGACAGGAAGAGACCCAGTACTTC
TRBV5-5	.	TRBJ1-1	.	CASSLGGSRVFVGTEAFF	TGTGCCAGCAGCTTGGGGGGCAGTAGGGTGTTCGTCGGCACTGAAGCTTTCTTT
TRBV7-3	.	TRBJ1-1	TRBD1	CASSPRTGKVGNTEAFF	TGTGCCAGCAGCCCCAGGACAGGGAAGGTAGGGAACACTGAAGCTTTCTTT
TRBV10-2	.	TRBJ1-5	.	CASIEGGNNQPQHF	TGCGCCAGCATCGAAGGGGGTAACAATCAGCCCCAGCATTTT